This T cell receptor (beta chain) was captured by sequencing in a study of early stage breast cancer tumors. V was pared by 1 base and J by 5 bases, with 15 bases between. Per germline, CDR1 SNHLY and CDR2 FYNNEI. CDR3 length: 15 amino acids. A single count supports this clone. Its antigen is currently unknown. TCRdb's table, derived via immunoSEQ multiplex PCR, lists solely in-frame clones and lacks some. Of tens of thousands of clones in the sample, around two thirds were seen once. General observations from the study: Chain pairing and CD4, CD8 or FOXP3 expression were not captured.

This sequence originates from a person aged 45-60 years with breast cancer. Material for sequencing was blood. The V gene is TRBV2, the J gene TRBJ2-7; a weak D match, TRBD1 (6 bases). DNA of the CDR3: TGTGCCAGCAGTGAAGGGGGCACAGGGTGGGACGAGCAGTACTTC. This sequence encodes CASSEGGTGWDEQYF.